Each of the 16 T cell receptor beta chains below was sequenced from the same sample in a study of blood T cell repertoires in COVID-19. TCRdb's copy holds only in-frame clones and misses some; the assay was immunoSEQ multiplex PCR. This sample carries around 40,000 clones, about 85% of them seen once, and the ten largest clones take roughly an eighth. The sequencing input was peripheral blood. These receptors originate from a human donor in a cohort sampled during active COVID-19.

The J gene is TRBJ1-1, the V gene TRBV15; TRBD1 agrees at 9 bases. Germline V CDR1 and CDR2: LNHNV, YYDKDF (reference sequence). This CDR3 has 14 amino acids. The ends lost 5 bases at V and 5 bases at J; junction bases unmatched: 6. This CDR3 is CATSPTGGRTEAFF. CDR3 in DNA: TGTGCCACCAGCCCGACAGGGGGGAGAACTGAAGCTTTCTTT.

V usage is TRBV11-2 and J usage is TRBJ2-3; 11 nucleotides match TRBD1. With V trimmed by 6 bases and J by 6 bases, 5 bases remained unmatched. The CDR3 loop spans 14 amino acids. Germline V lookup: CDR1 SGHAT, CDR2 FQNNGV. The CDR3 reads CASSSGTGGDTQYF. The CDR3 nucleotides are TGTGCCAGCAGTTCCGGGACAGGGGGTGATACGCAGTATTTT.

The chain combines TRBV5-6 with TRBJ1-3; weak D call: TRBD1 (5 bases). Trimming removed 2 bases from V and 0 bases from J, with 15 bases in between. The CDR3 extends over 17 amino acids. From germline, CDR1 is SGHDT and CDR2 YYEEEE. CDR3 amino acids: CASSLSPGQHSGNTIYF. The CDR3 DNA follows: TGTGCCAGCAGCTTAAGCCCCGGACAACACTCTGGAAACACCATATATTTT.

V is TRBV4-2 and J is TRBJ2-7; possible D gene TRBD2, 5 bases. The CDR3 sequence is 14 residues long. The germline V gene has CDR1 LGHNA and CDR2 YNFKEQ. Trimming pared 0 bases from V and 0 bases from J, leaving 6 bases between. The CDR3 nucleotides read TGTGCCAGCAGCCAAGAACTAGGCTCCTACGAGCAGTACTTC. Its translation is CASSQELGSYEQYF.

This clone was recorded once. This chain links TRBV3-1 (or the pseudogene TRBV3-2) with TRBJ2-7; 8 nucleotides agree with TRBD1. V lost 5 bases and J lost 4; bases outside the gene matches: 7. Germline lookup yields CDR1 LGHDT and CDR2 YNNKEL (reference sequence). This CDR3 has 14 amino acids. The DNA for the CDR3 is TGTGCCAGCAGCTTTCGACAGGGGTTTTACGAGCAGTACTTC. This codes for CASSFRQGFYEQYF.

Remarks on this clone: The junction shows a germline mismatch at one end, possibly a read error. The chain recombines TRBV11-2 with TRBJ2-5; the D is unclear. In germline, CDR1 is SGHAT, CDR2 FQNNGV. The CDR3 runs to 11 residues. CDR3 DNA: TGTGCCAGCAGCCATGGGTCTAATCAGGACTTC. Translating gives CASSHGSNQDF.

The chain employs TRBV19 and TRBJ2-2, with 9 bases that match TRBD1. The trim removed 4 bases at V and 3 bases at J, leaving 9 bases unmatched. This CDR3 has 17 amino acids. Germline assignment: CDR1 LNHDA and CDR2 SQIVND (reference sequence). CDR3 nucleotide sequence: TGTGCCAGTAGTAAAAGGCCGGGACAGGGTGACACCGGGGAGCTGTTTTTT. Translated: CASSKRPGQGDTGELFF.

The chain uses TRBV4-1 and TRBJ2-2, with D possibly TRBD1 on 5 matching bases. The ends were cut back, 2 bases at V and 7 bases at J, with 14 bases in the middle. CDR1 and CDR2 (germline): MGHRA, YSYEKL. CDR3 length: 15 residues. CDR3 coding DNA: TGCGCCAGCAGCCAACCTCTAAGGGGCGTCGGGGAGCTGTTTTTT. It encodes CASSQPLRGVGELFF.

The rearrangement uses TRBV6-5 and TRBJ1-5; 8 bases line up with TRBD1. V trimming: 0 bases; J trimming: 2 bases; junction bases outside the gene matches: 0. The length of the CDR3 is 15 residues. Germline CDR1 reads MNHEY; CDR2 reads SVGAGI. CDR3 sequence (DNA): TGTGCCAGCAGTTACTCGACAGGGGGCAATCAGCCCCAGCATTTT. It yields the protein CASSYSTGGNQPQHF.

J is TRBJ2-7 and V is TRBV5-1; maybe TRBD2 (5 bases). This CDR3 comprises 14 residues. Germline values: CDR1 SGHRS, CDR2 YFSETQ. V was pared by 5 bases and J by 2 bases, with 14 bases between. The CDR3 loop is CASRRQEGAYEQYF. The CDR3 DNA is TGCGCCAGCAGGAGGCAAGAGGGCGCCTACGAGCAGTACTTC. Full variable domain (rest looked up from reference TRBV5-1 and TRBJ2-7): KAGVTQTPRYLIKTRGQQVTLSCSPISGHRSVSWYQQTPGQGLQFLFEYFSETQRNKGNFPGRFSGRQFSNSRSEMNVSTLELGDSALYLCASRRQEGAYEQYFGPGTRLTVT.

The V gene is TRBV14, the J gene TRBJ1-4, with no clear D. The CDR3 covers 14 residues. Trimming removed 4 bases from V and 3 bases from J, with 9 bases in between. CDR1 and CDR2 (germline): SGHDN, FVKESK. CDR3: CASSPLGANEKLFF. The CDR3 DNA reads TGTGCCAGCAGCCCGTTGGGAGCTAATGAAAAACTGTTTTTT. The whole variable domain, remainder taken from reference TRBV14 and TRBJ1-4, is EAGVTQFPSHSVIEKGQTVTLRCDPISGHDNLYWYRRVMGKEIKFLLHFVKESKQDESGMPNNRFLAERTGGTYSTLKVQPAELEDSGVYFCASSPLGANEKLFFGSGTQLSVL.

The V call is TRBV5-4, the J call TRBJ2-7; tentative D call: TRBD2 (6 bases). The CDR3 loop spans 15 amino acids. CDR1 SGHNT and CDR2 YYREEE come from the germline V gene (reference sequence). Trimming stripped 1 base from V and 2 bases from J, with 13 bases between. CDR3 loop: CASSLREQLTYEQYF. The CDR3 DNA is TGTGCCAGCAGCTTGCGGGAGCAATTAACCTACGAGCAGTACTTC.

This clone was counted only a few times. The J gene is TRBJ2-7, the V gene TRBV7-2, with 10 nucleotides matching TRBD2. With 5 bases clipped from V and 2 bases from J, the junction kept 9 bases outside the gene matches. Germline V CDR1 and CDR2: SGHTA, FQGNSA. This CDR3 has 16 amino acids. The CDR3 sequence: CASSPWGSGGPYEQYF. In DNA form, the CDR3 reads TGTGCCAGCAGCCCGTGGGGTAGCGGGGGGCCCTACGAGCAGTACTTC.

This chain connects TRBV5-1 to TRBJ1-1; a weak D match, TRBD1 (6 bases). The CDR3 totals 15 residues. V gave up 4 bases and J gave up 3 bases, with 16 bases separating them. The germline gives CDR1 SGHRS, CDR2 YFSETQ. This chain's CDR3 is CASSIATSGDTEAFF. CDR3 bases: TGCGCCAGCAGCATAGCAACCTCAGGGGACACTGAAGCTTTCTTT. Supplemented by reference TRBV5-1 and TRBJ1-1, the full variable domain reads KAGVTQTPRYLIKTRGQQVTLSCSPISGHRSVSWYQQTPGQGLQFLFEYFSETQRNKGNFPGRFSGRQFSNSRSEMNVSTLELGDSALYLCASSIATSGDTEAFFGQGTRLTVV.

This chain joins TRBV11-2 and TRBJ2-3, with 10 bases fitting TRBD2. The CDR3 spans 16 residues. Germline V gene sequence: CDR1 SGHAT, CDR2 FQNNGV. V trimming: 6 bases; J trimming: 3 bases; junction bases outside the gene matches: 9. Here the CDR3 DNA reads TGTGCCAGCAGTCGAATAGCGGGGGGTCGGACAGATACGCAGTATTTT. Protein: CASSRIAGGRTDTQYF.

This chain uses TRBV12-3 or TRBV12-4 with TRBJ1-2, with D possibly TRBD1 on 5 matching bases. Between the trimmed V and J ends, which lost 8 bases and 7 bases, there was a span of 17 bases. This CDR3 has 13 residues. The CDR3 nucleotides read TGTGCCAGCCCCCCAGCCGGGGGAGGTGGCTACACCTTC. This encodes CASPPAGGGGYTF.